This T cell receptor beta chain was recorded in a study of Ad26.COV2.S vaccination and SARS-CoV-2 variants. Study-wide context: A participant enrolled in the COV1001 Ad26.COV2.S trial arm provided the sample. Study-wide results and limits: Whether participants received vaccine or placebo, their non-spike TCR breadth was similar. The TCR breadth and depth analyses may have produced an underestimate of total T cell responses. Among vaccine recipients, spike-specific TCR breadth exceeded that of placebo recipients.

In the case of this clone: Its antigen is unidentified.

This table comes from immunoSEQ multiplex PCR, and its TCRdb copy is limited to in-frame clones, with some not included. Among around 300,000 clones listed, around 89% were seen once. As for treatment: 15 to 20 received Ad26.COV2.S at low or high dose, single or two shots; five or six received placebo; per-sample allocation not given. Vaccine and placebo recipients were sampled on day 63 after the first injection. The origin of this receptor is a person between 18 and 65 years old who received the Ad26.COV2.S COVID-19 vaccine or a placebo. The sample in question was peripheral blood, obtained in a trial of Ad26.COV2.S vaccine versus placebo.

This chain's CDR3 is CSVFRGGEQFF. CDR3 coding DNA: TGCAGCGTTTTTCGGGGTGGTGAGCAGTTCTTC. The rearrangement uses TRBV29-1 and TRBJ2-1, with TRBD2 as a possible D gene (5 bases). Germline V gene data show CDR1 as SQVTM and CDR2 as ANQGSEA. The CDR3 has 11 residues. Trimming left V 5 bases short and J 9 bases short, with 11 bases between.